This entry concerns a single T cell receptor beta chain. Here immunoSEQ multiplex PCR was the method, and the copy in TCRdb shows in-frame clones only, minus some. The data show a few thousand clones, 50% to 60% seen once. Treatment in this sample: randomized to nivolumab then ipilimumab (arm A) or the reverse (arm B). None of the patients previously received DNA-damaging chemotherapy. Sorted cells were live CD3+CD8+, lacking CD19 and CD56, from PBMCs. This entry comes from a study of sequential checkpoint blockade in melanoma. Study-level background: First-line arms were nivolumab then ipilimumab, or the reverse, randomized 1:1. Maintenance nivolumab came after either treatment sequence.

The V gene end was trimmed by 4 bases and the J gene end by 5 bases; junction bases not matched to a gene: 3. The CDR3 length is 15 residues. CDR1 is SSHAT and CDR2 is FNYEAQ in the germline V gene (reference sequence). This receptor was taken from a human donor with melanoma. The rearrangement links TRBV7-7 to TRBJ2-3; 13 positions match TRBD2. The specimen was CD8+ T cells sorted from blood (inferred from file names), collected from a patient given nivolumab and ipilimumab in sequence. DNA for the CDR3: TGTGCCAGCAGCTCCGGACTAGCGGGAGTAGATACGCAGTATTTT. This encodes CASSSGLAGVDTQYF.